This T cell receptor (beta chain) was recovered during a study of T cell responses to AZD1222 COVID-19 vaccine. Study-level results: Spike-specific TCR depth and breadth grew after two AZD1222 doses.

The CDR3 contains 13 residues. Deletions cut 4 bases from V and 7 bases from J, with 13 bases between. Germline-derived CDR1 and CDR2 are MNHEY and SVGAGI. For this clone: What it recognizes is unknown.

The repertoire was sequenced with immunoSEQ multiplex PCR; TCRdb's copy has only in-frame clones and lacks some. The sample has 85,000 to 90,000 clones, approximately 90% seen once. The specimen comprised peripheral blood, sampled on day 0 of MenACWY control vaccination. This clonotype originated in an adult in good health. V is TRBV6-5 and J is TRBJ1-1; D perhaps matches TRBD1 (6 bases). CDR3 protein: CASSFREGHEAFF. The DNA of the CDR3 is TGTGCCAGCAGTTTCCGGGAGGGACATGAAGCTTTCTTT.